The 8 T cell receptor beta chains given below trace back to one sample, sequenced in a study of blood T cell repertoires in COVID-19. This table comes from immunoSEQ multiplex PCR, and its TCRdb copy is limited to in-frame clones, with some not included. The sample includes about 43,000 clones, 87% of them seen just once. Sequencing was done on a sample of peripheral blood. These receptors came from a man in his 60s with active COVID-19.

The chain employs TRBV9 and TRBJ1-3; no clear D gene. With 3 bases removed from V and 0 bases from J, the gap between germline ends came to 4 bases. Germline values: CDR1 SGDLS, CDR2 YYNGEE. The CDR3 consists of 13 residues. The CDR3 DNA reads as TGTGCCAGCAGCGGGAGCTCTGGAAACACCATATATTTT. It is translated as CASSGSSGNTIYF.

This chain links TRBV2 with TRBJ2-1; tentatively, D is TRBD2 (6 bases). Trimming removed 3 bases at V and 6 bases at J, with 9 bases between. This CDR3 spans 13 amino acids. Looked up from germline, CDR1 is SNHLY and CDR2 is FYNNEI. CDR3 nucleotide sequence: TGTGCCAGCAGTGAGGGAGGTTTCAATGAGCAGTTCTTC. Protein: CASSEGGFNEQFF.

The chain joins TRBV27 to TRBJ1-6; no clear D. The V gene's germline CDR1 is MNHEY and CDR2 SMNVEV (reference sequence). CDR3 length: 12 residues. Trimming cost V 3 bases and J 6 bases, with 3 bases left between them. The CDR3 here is CASSFSNSPLHF. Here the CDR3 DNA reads TGTGCCAGCAGTTTTAGTAATTCACCCCTCCACTTT.

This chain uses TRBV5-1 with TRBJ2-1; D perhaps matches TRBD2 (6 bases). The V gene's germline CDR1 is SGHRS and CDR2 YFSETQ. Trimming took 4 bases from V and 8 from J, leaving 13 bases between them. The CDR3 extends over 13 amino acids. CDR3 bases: TGCGCCAGCAGCCCACACTCGGGGGATGAGCAGTTCTTC. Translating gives CASSPHSGDEQFF.

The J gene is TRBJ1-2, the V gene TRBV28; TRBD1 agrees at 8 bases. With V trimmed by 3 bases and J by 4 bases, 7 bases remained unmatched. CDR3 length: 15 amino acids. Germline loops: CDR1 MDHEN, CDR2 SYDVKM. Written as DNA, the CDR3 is TGTGCCAGCAGTTTGGGGTCGGGACAGGCCTATGGCTACACCTTC. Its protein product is CASSLGSGQAYGYTF.

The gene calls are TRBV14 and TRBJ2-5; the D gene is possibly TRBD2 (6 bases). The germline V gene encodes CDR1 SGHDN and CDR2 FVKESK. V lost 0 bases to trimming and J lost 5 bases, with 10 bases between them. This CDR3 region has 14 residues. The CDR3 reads CASSQDLARETQYF. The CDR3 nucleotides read TGTGCCAGCAGCCAAGATCTAGCGCGGGAGACCCAGTACTTC.

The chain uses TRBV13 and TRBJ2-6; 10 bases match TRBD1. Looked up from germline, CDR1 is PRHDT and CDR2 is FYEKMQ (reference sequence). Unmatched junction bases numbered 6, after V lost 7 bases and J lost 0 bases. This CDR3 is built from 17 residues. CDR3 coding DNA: TGTGCCAGCACCATAGGGACAGGGGCCTCTGGGGCCAACGTCCTGACTTTC. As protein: CASTIGTGASGANVLTF.

CDR3 in amino acids: CATSDVGPGGYTF. The CDR3 nucleotides read TGTGCCACCAGTGATGTGGGGCCAGGTGGCTACACCTTC. V is TRBV24-1 and J is TRBJ1-2, with a tentative D call TRBD1 (5 bases). Deletions cut 3 bases from V and 7 bases from J, with 11 bases between. This CDR3 is 13 amino acids long. The V gene's germline CDR1 is KGHDR and CDR2 SFDVKD.